The 20 T cell receptor beta chains listed next were all sequenced from one sample in a study of T cell repertoires in cytomegalovirus infection. The antigens of these receptors remain unknown. MiXCR, run by TCRdb on the reads, gives a single entry per CDR3 protein. This sample has some 800,000 distinct CDR3 sequences, with 30% to 35% found just once. The source material was cultured CD8+ T cells from PBMCs, sampled from culture after CMV antigen stimulation. These TCRs come from a human donor in good health (CMV status not recorded). Some clones in this sample may be carry-over from other donors' samples.

The rearrangement joins TRBV27 to TRBJ2-5; D perhaps matches TRBD1 (5 bases). The CDR3 sequence is 16 residues long. The V end was cut by 3 bases, the J end by 4 bases, with 18 bases between. The germline CDR1 and CDR2 sequences are MNHEY and SMNVEV (reference sequence). In DNA form, the CDR3 reads TGTGCCAGCAGTTTGGGCGCGACAGAAGTAGGAGAGACCCAGTACTTC. Translated, it gives CASSLGATEVGETQYF.

V is TRBV7-2 and J is TRBJ2-7; D might be TRBD2 (7 bases). The CDR3 is 14 amino acids. The germline CDR1 and CDR2 sequences are SGHTA and FQGNSA. V gave up 6 bases and J gave up 3 bases, with 15 bases separating them. This CDR3 is CASSWGGQLYEQYF. CDR3 nucleotides: TGTGCCAGCAGTTGGGGGGGACAACTCTACGAGCAGTACTTC.

This clonotype was seen more than once but under ten times. The rearrangement links TRBV27 to TRBJ2-1; possibly TRBD2 for D (6 bases). Germline V lookup: CDR1 MNHEY, CDR2 SMNVEV (reference sequence). The CDR3 is made up of 15 amino acids. With 3 bases removed from V and 4 bases from J, the gap between germline ends came to 13 bases. CDR3: CASSFGRGKYNEQFF. The CDR3 bases are TGTGCCAGCAGTTTCGGGCGGGGCAAATACAATGAGCAGTTCTTC.

In its sample, this clonotype was seen a few times. The V call is TRBV6-1, the J call TRBJ1-2; TRBD1 might be the D (5 bases). This CDR3 has 16 amino acids. Trimming stripped 2 bases from V and 0 bases from J, with 13 bases between. Per the germline V gene, CDR1 is MNHNS and CDR2 is SASEGT. CDR3 DNA: TGTGCCAGCAGTGAAATGGGGGACTCAGCTAACTATGGCTACACCTTC. It encodes CASSEMGDSANYGYTF.

The chain has TRBV5-1 and TRBJ2-1; unclear D gene. V was cut by 7 bases and J by 5 bases, with 10 bases left in between. This CDR3 is built from 12 residues. CDR1 SGHRS and CDR2 YFSETQ come from the germline V gene. The CDR3: CASRSLDNEQFF. CDR3 bases: TGCGCCAGCCGTTCATTGGACAATGAGCAGTTCTTC.

This clonotype was recorded at least ten times. V and J are TRBV20-1 and TRBJ2-7, with D hard to call. Germline-derived CDR1 and CDR2 are DFQATT and SNEGSKA (reference sequence). The CDR3 length is 13 residues. The V gene lost 1 base and the J gene lost 6 bases, with 13 bases spanning the gap. The CDR3 reads CSARVGLGLEQYV. The CDR3 bases are TGCAGTGCTAGAGTAGGGTTGGGTCTCGAGCAGTACGTC.

This clonotype was seen a handful of times. This rearrangement joins TRBV7-6 to TRBJ2-3; D is perhaps TRBD1 or TRBD2 (5 bases each). This CDR3 is 18 amino acids long. Germline V lookup: CDR1 SGHVS, CDR2 FNYEAQ. The V end lost 4 bases, the J end lost 2 bases, and 22 bases lay between the germline ends. Written as DNA, the CDR3 is TGTGCCAGCAGCTATAACGAAGGGAGAAGGGGATACACAGATACGCAGTATTTT. This sequence encodes CASSYNEGRRGYTDTQYF.

This clonotype was counted a few times. The CDR3 DNA reads TGTGCCAGCAGTTACGGGACCACCTATGGCTACACCTTC. Translating it yields CASSYGTTYGYTF. The rearrangement links TRBV6-5 to TRBJ1-2, with D perhaps matching TRBD1 (5 bases). The germline V and J ends were trimmed by 2 bases and 4 bases, with 8 bases remaining between them. Germline CDR1 is MNHEY and CDR2 is SVGAGI. The CDR3 loop spans 13 amino acids.

The gene calls are TRBV13 and TRBJ1-2; D perhaps matches TRBD1 (5 bases). The V gene's germline CDR1 is PRHDT and CDR2 FYEKMQ (reference sequence). The CDR3 extends over 16 amino acids. V was cut by 3 bases and J by 2 bases, with 16 bases left in between. The CDR3 protein is CASSFSGTPRNYGYTF. DNA for the CDR3: TGTGCCAGCAGCTTCTCCGGGACCCCCAGGAACTATGGCTACACCTTC.

The table lists this clonotype with many counts. The rearrangement links TRBV7-8 to TRBJ2-3; D gene unclear. CDR3 length equals 14 residues. Deletions cut 2 bases from V and 1 base from J, with 7 bases between. Per germline, CDR1 SGHVS and CDR2 FQNEAQ. CDR3: CASSLPGRTDTQYF. The CDR3 nucleotides are TGTGCCAGCAGCTTACCGGGTCGCACAGATACGCAGTATTTT.

This clonotype came up a few times. V and J are TRBV6-5 and TRBJ2-1; perhaps TRBD2 as D (7 bases). The CDR3 length is 13 residues. Per germline, CDR1 MNHEY and CDR2 SVGAGI. Trimming removed 2 bases at V and 8 bases at J, with 10 bases between. This CDR3 is CASSYTGGDEQFF. In DNA, the CDR3 is TGTGCCAGCAGTTACACGGGGGGCGATGAGCAGTTCTTC.

The rearrangement joins TRBV7-2 to TRBJ1-6; unclear D gene. Germline loops: CDR1 SGHTA, CDR2 FQGNSA. V dropped 5 bases and J dropped 2 bases, with 7 bases sitting between them. This CDR3 has 14 residues. The CDR3 region has the DNA TGTGCCAGCAGCCGCCGGGCCTATAATTCACCCCTCCACTTT. Translating it yields CASSRRAYNSPLHF.

V and J are TRBV4-2 and TRBJ2-1, with a weak D call TRBD1 (6 bases). Per germline, CDR1 LGHNA and CDR2 YNFKEQ. The CDR3 has 16 amino acids. The V end lost 0 bases, the J end lost 2 bases, and 11 bases lay between the germline ends. The CDR3 DNA sequence: TGTGCCAGCAGCCAAGATCCAGGGGAACCCTACAATGAGCAGTTCTTC. Its translation is CASSQDPGEPYNEQFF.

This chain links TRBV7-6 with TRBJ2-5, with D maybe TRBD2 (5 bases). The CDR3 extends over 15 amino acids. The germline gives CDR1 SGHVS, CDR2 FNYEAQ. V was shortened by 7 bases and J by 4 bases, with 19 bases between the two germline ends. The chain's CDR3 is CASTTEGRLIETQYF. In nucleotides, the CDR3 is TGTGCCAGCACCACCGAGGGCAGGTTGATAGAGACCCAGTACTTC.

This clonotype was seen a few times. The chain is built from TRBV19 and TRBJ1-1; TRBD1 agrees at 8 bases. The CDR3 contains 16 residues. Trimming took 7 bases from V and 2 from J; bases not matched to a gene: 12. Germline V gene sequence: CDR1 LNHDA, CDR2 SQIVND (reference sequence). The CDR3: CASKRETGAYNTEAFF. The DNA for the CDR3 is TGTGCCAGTAAAAGGGAGACAGGGGCGTATAACACTGAAGCTTTCTTT.

This clonotype was counted between two and nine times. The rearrangement links TRBV11-2 to TRBJ2-5; D may be TRBD2 (5 bases). Germline values: CDR1 SGHAT, CDR2 FQNNGV. The V gene lost 4 bases and the J gene lost 4 bases, with 16 bases spanning the gap. The CDR3 contains 15 residues. CDR3 DNA sequence: TGTGCCAGCAGCTCCACCGGATGGAGGCGAGAGACCCAGTACTTC. Its protein product is CASSSTGWRRETQYF.

V and J are TRBV2 and TRBJ1-5; no definite D call. V gave up 0 bases and J gave up 5 bases, with 11 bases separating them. The CDR3 extends over 15 amino acids. Per the germline V gene, CDR1 is SNHLY and CDR2 is FYNNEI. This CDR3 reads CASSEAGDADQPQHF. The CDR3 coding sequence is TGTGCCAGCAGTGAAGCGGGCGACGCGGATCAGCCCCAGCATTTT.

This clonotype turned up a few times. The V call is TRBV5-4, the J call TRBJ2-3, with D possibly TRBD1 on 6 matching bases. V shed 5 bases and J shed 2 bases, with 15 bases lying between them. The germline gives CDR1 SGHNT, CDR2 YYREEE (reference sequence). This CDR3 contains 15 residues. CDR3 sequence reads: CASSPLRGLTDTQYF. The CDR3 bases are TGTGCCAGCAGTCCGCTCAGGGGCCTCACAGATACGCAGTATTTT.

This clonotype was seen repeatedly, ten times or more. The chain is built from TRBV28 and TRBJ2-5; D is uncertain. CDR3 length: 16 residues. Deletions cut 5 bases from V and 2 bases from J, with 18 bases between. Per germline, CDR1 MDHEN and CDR2 SYDVKM. CDR3: CASSAPQRHVQETQYF. DNA of the CDR3: TGTGCCAGCAGTGCCCCACAAAGGCATGTGCAAGAGACCCAGTACTTC.

The chain links TRBV6-5 to TRBJ1-1; D perhaps matches TRBD1 (6 bases). The CDR3 consists of 13 residues. V was trimmed by 10 bases and J by 7 bases, leaving 19 bases between them. CDR1 MNHEY and CDR2 SVGAGI come from the germline V gene. The CDR3 nucleotides read TGTGCCACCCAACCGGGACACCTCGGTGAAGCTTTCTTT. This encodes CATQPGHLGEAFF.